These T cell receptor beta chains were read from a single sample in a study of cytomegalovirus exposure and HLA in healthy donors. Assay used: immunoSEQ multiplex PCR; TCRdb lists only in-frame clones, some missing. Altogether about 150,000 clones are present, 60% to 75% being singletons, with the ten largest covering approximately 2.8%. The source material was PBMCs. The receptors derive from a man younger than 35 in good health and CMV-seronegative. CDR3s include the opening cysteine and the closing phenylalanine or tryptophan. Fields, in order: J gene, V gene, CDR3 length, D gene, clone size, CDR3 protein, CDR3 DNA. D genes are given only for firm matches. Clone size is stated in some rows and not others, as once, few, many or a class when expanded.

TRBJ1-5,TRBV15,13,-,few,CATSLQGDQPQHF,TGTGCCACCAGTCTACAGGGTGATCAGCCCCAGCATTTT
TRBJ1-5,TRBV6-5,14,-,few,CASSEREGNQPQHF,TGTGCCAGCAGTGAGCGGGAAGGGAATCAGCCCCAGCATTTT
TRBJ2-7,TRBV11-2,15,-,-,CASSLSEGGSYEQYF,TGTGCCAGCAGCTTAAGCGAGGGCGGGTCCTACGAGCAGTACTTC
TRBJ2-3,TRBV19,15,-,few,CASSIDASGTDTQYF,TGTGCCAGTAGTATAGACGCTAGCGGCACAGATACGCAGTATTTT
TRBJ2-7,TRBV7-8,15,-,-,CASSLGQGISYEQYF,TGTGCCAGCAGCTTGGGGCAGGGGATCTCCTACGAGCAGTACTTC
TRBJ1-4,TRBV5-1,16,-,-,CASSFQGGFTNEKLFF,TGCGCCAGCAGCTTCCAGGGCGGATTTACTAATGAAAAACTGTTTTTT
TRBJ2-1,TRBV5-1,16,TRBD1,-,CASSLASGTVYNEQFF,TGCGCCAGCAGCTTGGCCTCCGGGACAGTCTACAATGAGCAGTTCTTC
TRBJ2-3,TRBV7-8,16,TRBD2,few,CASSLALAGNTDTQYF,TGTGCCAGCAGCTTAGCCCTAGCGGGAAACACAGATACGCAGTATTTT
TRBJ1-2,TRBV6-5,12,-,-,CASSNQEYGYTF,TGTGCCAGCAGTAACCAGGAATATGGCTACACCTTC
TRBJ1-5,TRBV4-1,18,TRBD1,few,CASSHSRDRSFSNQPQHF,TGCGCCAGCAGCCACTCCCGGGACAGATCCTTTAGCAATCAGCCCCAGCATTTT
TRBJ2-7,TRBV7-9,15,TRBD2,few,CASSHPAGGSYEQYF,TGTGCCAGCAGCCACCCTGCGGGGGGTTCCTACGAGCAGTACTTC
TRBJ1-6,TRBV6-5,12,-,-,CASIGQLGSLHF,TGTGCCAGCATCGGACAGCTCGGATCCCTCCACTTT
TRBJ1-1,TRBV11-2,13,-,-,CASSVGPNTEAFF,TGTGCCAGCAGCGTGGGCCCGAACACTGAAGCTTTCTTT
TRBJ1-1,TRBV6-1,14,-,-,CASTQGPLNTEAFF,TGTGCCAGCACCCAGGGCCCCCTGAACACTGAAGCTTTCTTT
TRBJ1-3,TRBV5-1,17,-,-,CASSYSTESHSGNTIYF,TGCGCCAGCAGCTACTCGACAGAGAGTCACTCTGGAAACACCATATATTTT
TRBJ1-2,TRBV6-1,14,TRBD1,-,CASSEGTDFYGYTF,TGTGCCAGCAGTGAGGGGACAGATTTCTATGGCTACACCTTC
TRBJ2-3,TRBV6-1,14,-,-,CASRDFPSTDTQYF,TGTGCCAGCAGGGACTTCCCTAGCACAGATACGCAGTATTTT
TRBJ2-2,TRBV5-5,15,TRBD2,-,CASHMRGANTGELFF,TGTGCCAGCCATATGCGGGGGGCGAACACCGGGGAGCTGTTTTTT
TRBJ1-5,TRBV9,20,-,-,CASSVDEAQGCRRSNQPQHF,TGTGCCAGCAGCGTAGACGAAGCACAGGGTTGTCGGAGAAGCAATCAGCCCCAGCATTTT
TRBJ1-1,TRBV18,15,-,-,CASSPLEGMDTEAFF,TGTGCCAGCTCACCGTTGGAGGGTATGGACACTGAAGCTTTCTTT
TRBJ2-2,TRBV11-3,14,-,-,CASSLGGGTGELFF,TGTGCCAGCAGCTTAGGTGGCGGAACCGGGGAGCTGTTTTTT
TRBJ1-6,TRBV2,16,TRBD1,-,CASSEQGAYYNSPLHF,TGTGCCAGCAGCGAACAGGGGGCCTACTATAATTCACCCCTCCACTTT
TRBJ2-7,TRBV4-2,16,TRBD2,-,CASRDILARNSYEQYF,TGTGCCAGCAGAGATATACTAGCGCGGAACTCCTACGAGCAGTACTTC
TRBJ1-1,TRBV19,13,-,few,CASTVSRGLEAFF,TGTGCCAGTACCGTTTCACGGGGACTTGAAGCTTTCTTT
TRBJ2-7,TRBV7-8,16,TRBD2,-,CASSPKRGIASYEQYF,TGTGCCAGCAGCCCGAAGCGGGGGATAGCCTCCTACGAGCAGTACTTC
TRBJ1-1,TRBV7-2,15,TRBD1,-,CASSYWTGLNTEAFF,TGTGCCAGCAGCTATTGGACAGGGTTGAACACTGAAGCTTTCTTT
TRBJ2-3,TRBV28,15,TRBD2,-,CASSLQRGVTDTQYF,TGTGCCAGCAGTTTACAGCGGGGGGTCACAGATACGCAGTATTTT
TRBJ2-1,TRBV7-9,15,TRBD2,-,CASLLGAGGKNEQFF,TGTGCCAGCCTACTCGGGGCGGGGGGAAAGAATGAGCAGTTCTTC
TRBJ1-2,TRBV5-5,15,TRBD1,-,CASSTGQPAPGSYTF,TGTGCCAGCAGCACGGGACAGCCTGCCCCAGGGAGCTACACCTTC
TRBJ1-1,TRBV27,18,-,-,CASSLSGTLPFPMPEAFF,TGTGCCAGCAGTTTATCCGGGACACTTCCATTCCCGATGCCTGAAGCTTTCTTT
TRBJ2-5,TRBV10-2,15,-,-,CASSEFGTPQETQYF,TGCGCCAGCAGTGAGTTTGGGACTCCACAAGAGACCCAGTACTTC
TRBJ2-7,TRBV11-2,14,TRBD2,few,CASSLSGVTYEQYF,TGTGCCAGCAGCTTAAGCGGGGTTACCTACGAGCAGTACTTC
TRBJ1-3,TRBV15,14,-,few,CATSRDTSGNTIYF,TGTGCCACCAGCAGGGACACGTCTGGAAACACCATATATTTT
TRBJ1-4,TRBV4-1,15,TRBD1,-,CASSPPGTGGEKLFF,TGCGCCAGCAGCCCACCCGGGACAGGGGGAGAAAAACTGTTTTTT
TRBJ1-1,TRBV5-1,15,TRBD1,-,CASSLSRTGSTEAFF,TGCGCCAGCAGCTTGTCAAGGACAGGGAGTACTGAAGCTTTCTTT
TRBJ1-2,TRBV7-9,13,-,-,CASSLGRDYGYTF,TGTGCCAGCAGCTTAGGGAGGGACTATGGCTACACCTTC
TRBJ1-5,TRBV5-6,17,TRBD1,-,CASSRIQGALSNQPQHF,TGTGCCAGCAGCCGAATACAGGGGGCTCTTAGCAATCAGCCCCAGCATTTT
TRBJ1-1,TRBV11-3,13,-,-,CASSFQANTEAFF,TGTGCCAGCAGCTTCCAGGCGAACACTGAAGCTTTCTTT
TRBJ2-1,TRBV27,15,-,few,CASSLQVASYNEQFF,TGTGCCAGCAGTTTACAGGTGGCCTCCTACAATGAGCAGTTCTTC
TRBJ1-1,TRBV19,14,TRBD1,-,CASSVTGGDTEAFF,TGTGCCAGTAGTGTAACAGGGGGCGACACTGAAGCTTTCTTT
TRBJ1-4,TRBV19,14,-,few,CASSQQISNEKLFF,TGTGCCAGTAGCCAACAGATCAGCAATGAAAAACTGTTTTTT
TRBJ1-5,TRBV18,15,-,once,CASSPGEYSNQPQHF,TGTGCCAGCTCACCAGGGGAGTATAGCAATCAGCCCCAGCATTTT
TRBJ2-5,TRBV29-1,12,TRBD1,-,CSAPQGEETQYF,TGCAGCGCTCCACAGGGGGAAGAGACCCAGTACTTC
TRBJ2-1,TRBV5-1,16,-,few,CASSLYRGTHHNEQFF,TGCGCCAGCAGCTTGTATAGGGGGACCCACCACAATGAGCAGTTCTTC
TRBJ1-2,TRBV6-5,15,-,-,CASSSWAGGIYGYTF,TGTGCCAGCAGTTCCTGGGCCGGGGGGATTTATGGCTACACCTTC
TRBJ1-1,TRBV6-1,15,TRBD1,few,CASSWTGGMNTEAFF,TGTGCCAGCAGTTGGACAGGGGGGATGAACACTGAAGCTTTCTTT
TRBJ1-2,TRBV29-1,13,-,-,CSVVRDSNYGYTF,TGCAGCGTCGTCAGGGATTCTAACTATGGCTACACCTTC
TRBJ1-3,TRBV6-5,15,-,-,CASRRTESSGNTIYF,TGTGCCAGCAGAAGAACGGAGAGCTCTGGAAACACCATATATTTT
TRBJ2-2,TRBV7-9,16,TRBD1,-,CASNFGQGEGTGELFF,TGTGCCAGCAACTTCGGACAGGGGGAGGGCACCGGGGAGCTGTTTTTT
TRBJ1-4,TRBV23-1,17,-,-,CASSQPSQEATNEKLFF,TGCGCCAGCAGTCAACCGTCCCAGGAGGCAACTAATGAAAAACTGTTTTTT
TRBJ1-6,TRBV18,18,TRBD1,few,CASSPFTGTGGRNSPLHF,TGTGCCAGCTCACCCTTTACTGGCACAGGGGGAAGGAATTCACCCCTCCACTTT
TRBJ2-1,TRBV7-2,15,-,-,CASSPLGGGYNEQFF,TGTGCCAGCAGCCCGTTAGGGGGGGGCTACAATGAGCAGTTCTTC
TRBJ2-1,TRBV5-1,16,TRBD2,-,CASSRTSGGGNNEQFF,TGCGCCAGCAGCCGGACTAGCGGGGGGGGTAACAATGAGCAGTTCTTC
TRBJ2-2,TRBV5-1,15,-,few,CASSLGAGAPGELFF,TGCGCCAGCAGCTTGGGAGCAGGGGCCCCCGGGGAGCTGTTTTTT